What follows is one T cell receptor beta chain and its context. Its antigen remains unknown. It was with 60 Vbeta and 13 Jbeta primers that the PCR ran. As processed by the authors: The authors later counted 70 million to 85 million unique TCR beta chains, some 10 million of them shared. Data came from immunoSEQ multiplex PCR; TCRdb stores just in-frame clones and leaves some out. The D gene and trimming were derived from the DNA, and the V and J assignments and clone size from that table. The sample includes fewer than 250,000 clones, 75% to 85% seen only once; the top ten take about 1.6%. The length of the CDR3 is 15 residues. V trimming: 6 bases; J trimming: 0 bases; junction bases outside the gene matches: 10. In germline, CDR1 is SQVTM, CDR2 ANQGSEA. These data come from a study of cytomegalovirus exposure and HLA in healthy donors. Study-wide results and caveats: Cytomegalovirus status, reportedly, was diagnosed with high specificity and sensitivity by the classifier. For most TCR beta V segments, an earlier analysis put the productive rate at about 87% or about 30% of the time.

Material for sequencing was PBMCs. The TCR was taken from a woman between 45 and 60 years old in good health and CMV-seronegative. The chain carries TRBV29-1 and TRBJ2-7; 8 bases map to TRBD1. DNA for the CDR3: TGCAGCGTCTACATTCGGACAGGGCCCTCCTACGAGCAGTACTTC. Its translation is CSVYIRTGPSYEQYF.